The clone carrying this T cell receptor (beta chain) came up a few times. What it recognizes is unknown. The source of the sample is a study of response to subunit inactivated influenza vaccine. Study results and caveats: Authors suggested each seasonal influenza vaccination recruits few new T cells.

One entry per CDR3 protein results from TCRdb running MiXCR on the RT-PCR reads. The table shows approximately 700,000 distinct CDR3 sequences, with approximately 15% occurring only once. The V gene's germline CDR1 is SGHRS and CDR2 YFSETQ. The CDR3 is 15 amino acids. With 4 bases clipped from V and 5 bases from J, the junction kept 12 bases outside the gene matches. The V call is TRBV5-1, the J call TRBJ2-7, with 7 bases aligning to TRBD2. The receptor was isolated from a man aged 50 or older who received an inactivated influenza vaccine. This sample comprised PBMCs from blood, obtained less than 15 days before vaccination. The CDR3 DNA reads as TGCGCCAGCAGCCCGGGGAGGGGCGCTATACACGAGCAGTACTTC. It encodes CASSPGRGAIHEQYF.